These 6 T cell receptor beta chains originate from one sample sequenced in a study of blood T cell repertoires in COVID-19. The data were produced by immunoSEQ multiplex PCR, yet TCRdb's version contains in-frame clones alone and is incomplete. The sample yields 100,000 or so clones, roughly 85% seen once. Sequenced input: peripheral blood. These receptors were taken from a human donor in a cohort sampled during active COVID-19.

V gene TRBV5-1 combines with J gene TRBJ2-3, with a possible D match to TRBD1 (6 bases). V lost 4 bases and J lost 0, with 9 bases in between. Germline CDR1 is SGHRS and CDR2 is YFSETQ. The CDR3 spans 14 residues. This CDR3 is CASSPDSSTDTQYF. The DNA of the CDR3 is TGCGCCAGCAGCCCGGACAGTAGCACAGATACGCAGTATTTT.

The genes are TRBV4-1 and TRBJ1-1; D remains unclear. There are 15 residues in the CDR3. Germline CDR1 is MGHRA and CDR2 is YSYEKL. V was shortened by 0 bases and J by 0 bases, with 8 bases between the two germline ends. CDR3 residues: CASSQDPQVNTEAFF. The CDR3 DNA follows: TGCGCCAGCAGCCAAGATCCCCAGGTGAACACTGAAGCTTTCTTT.

The gene calls are TRBV6-2 or TRBV6-3 and TRBJ2-1, with 9 bases fitting TRBD2. The CDR3 consists of 16 residues. V dropped 4 bases and J dropped 1; count of bases not matched to a gene: 5. The germline gives CDR1 MNHEY, CDR2 SVGEGT. CDR3 sequence: CASSFIAGASYNEQFF. Here the CDR3 DNA reads TGTGCCAGCAGTTTCATAGCGGGGGCATCCTACAATGAGCAGTTCTTC.

V and J are TRBV6-2 or TRBV6-3 and TRBJ2-7; TRBD2 aligns across 9 bases. This CDR3 is built from 17 residues. V was clipped by 4 bases and J by 5 bases; unmatched bases: 15. CDR1 MNHEY and CDR2 SVGEGT come from the germline V gene. The CDR3 here is CASSSTWYSGSSHEQYF. The CDR3 DNA reads TGTGCCAGCAGTTCCACGTGGTATAGCGGGAGCAGCCACGAGCAGTACTTC.

The J gene is TRBJ2-2, the V gene TRBV7-9, with a possible D match to TRBD2 (6 bases). This CDR3 is 16 amino acids long. The germline V gene has CDR1 SEHNR and CDR2 FQNEAQ (reference sequence). V was shortened by 5 bases and J by 4 bases, with 17 bases between the two germline ends. The CDR3 sequence: CASSHGPSAITGELFF. The DNA of the CDR3 is TGTGCCAGCAGCCATGGGCCTAGCGCGATCACCGGGGAGCTGTTTTTT.

CDR3 nucleotides: TGCGCCAGCAGCGAAGGACAGGGGAGGTATTCACCCCTCCACTTT. This gives the protein CASSEGQGRYSPLHF. J is TRBJ1-6 and V is TRBV5-1; TRBD1 matches 9 bases. Germline CDR1 reads SGHRS; CDR2 reads YFSETQ. The trim removed 4 bases at V and 8 bases at J, leaving 7 bases unmatched. The CDR3 is made up of 15 amino acids. The full variable domain, in which reference TRBV5-1 and TRBJ1-6 provide the parts outside the CDR3, is KAGVTQTPRYLIKTRGQQVTLSCSPISGHRSVSWYQQTPGQGLQFLFEYFSETQRNKGNFPGRFSGRQFSNSRSEMNVSTLELGDSALYLCASSEGQGRYSPLHFGNGTRLTVT.